A single sample gave rise to the 4 T cell receptor beta chains below, sequenced in a study. One entry per CDR3 protein results from TCRdb running MiXCR on the 5' RACE reads. Here the sample spans 5,200 or so distinct CDR3 sequences, about two thirds being singletons. Material: naive CD4+ T cells sorted from blood. Subset: naive CD4+ T cells, CD4+CD45RA+CD25-. The receptors originated from a female donor with breast cancer.

J is TRBJ1-5 and V is TRBV11-2; D not resolved. The CDR3 runs 12 residues. Germline CDR1 and CDR2: SGHAT and FQNNGV. Trimming cost V 5 bases and J 9 bases, with 11 bases left between them. CDR3: CASSLPSRPQHF. CDR3 nucleotides: TGTGCCAGCAGCCTCCCCTCTCGGCCCCAGCATTTT.

CDR3 DNA sequence: TGTGCCAGCGGTCGGCCCGGGTTCGAGCAGTACTTC. Its protein product is CASGRPGFEQYF. The V and J genes are TRBV27 and TRBJ2-7; D is undetermined. Germline CDR1 MNHEY, CDR2 SMNVEV (reference sequence). There are 12 residues in the CDR3. V was clipped by 8 bases and J by 6 bases, with 14 bases between them.

This rearrangement joins TRBV11-2 to TRBJ2-3, with unresolved D. The CDR3 has 11 residues. Between the trimmed V and J ends, which lost 5 bases and 2 bases, there was a span of 2 bases. Germline assignment: CDR1 SGHAT and CDR2 FQNNGV. The CDR3 protein is CASSPTDTQYF. CDR3 nucleotide sequence: TGTGCCAGCAGCCCCACAGATACGCAGTATTTT.

This chain uses TRBV10-3 with TRBJ2-1; TRBD2 matches 8 bases. The CDR3 runs 17 residues. The trim removed 4 bases at V and 4 bases at J, leaving 12 bases unmatched. Germline CDR1 reads ENHRY; CDR2 reads SYGVKD. This CDR3 reads CAISGRAAGGSYNEQFF. CDR3 bases: TGTGCCATCAGTGGCCGGGCGGCGGGGGGTAGTTACAATGAGCAGTTCTTC.